Each of the 8 T cell receptor beta chains below was sequenced from the same sample in a study of T-cell memory formation after mild COVID-19. TCRdb redid the calling of the 5' RACE reads with MiXCR, one entry per CDR3 protein. Of approximately 390,000 distinct CDR3 sequences in the sample, about a sixth were seen once. The specimen was PBMCs or a T cell subset sorted from them (not recorded which). The receptors were sampled from a man aged 18 to 29 who had mild COVID-19 (a few samples of this study predate the infection). Cell type and time point are not known.

The genes are TRBV3-1 and TRBJ1-6, with D possibly matching TRBD1 (6 bases). CDR1 is LGHDT and CDR2 is YNNKEL in the germline V gene (reference sequence). V gave up 6 bases and J gave up 9 bases, with 15 bases separating them. The CDR3 spans 14 residues. CDR3 coding DNA: TGTGCCAGCAGTGTGGGGGCACAAGGTTCACCCCTCCACTTT. As protein: CASSVGAQGSPLHF.

The rearrangement joins TRBV7-6 to TRBJ1-1; D ambiguous. Per the germline V gene, CDR1 is SGHVS and CDR2 is FNYEAQ. The CDR3 is 14 amino acids. Trimming shortened V by 2 bases and J by 2 bases, and 9 bases separated the two germline ends. In nucleotides, the CDR3 is TGTGCCAGCAGCTTACAAGTAGCTAACACTGAAGCTTTCTTT. It specifies CASSLQVANTEAFF.

This clonotype was counted a few times. The chain has TRBV9 and TRBJ1-2; D not certain. Germline V gene data show CDR1 as SGDLS and CDR2 as YYNGEE. The CDR3 is made up of 12 amino acids. V was cut by 6 bases and J by 3 bases, with 9 bases left in between. The CDR3 nucleotides read TGTGCCAGCACGGACGTAGACTATGGCTACACCTTC. Amino acids: CASTDVDYGYTF.

The chain combines TRBV5-4 with TRBJ2-5; 7 bases align to TRBD1. The V and J ends lost 2 bases and 3 bases, in that order; junction bases with no gene match: 4. The CDR3 is made up of 14 amino acids. Per germline, CDR1 SGHNT and CDR2 YYREEE (reference sequence). CDR3 loop: CASSFEGAEETQYF. The CDR3 coding sequence is TGTGCCAGCAGCTTCGAGGGGGCTGAAGAGACCCAGTACTTC.

This clonotype has just a few counts. V usage is TRBV7-9 and J usage is TRBJ2-3; D unclear. The V gene's germline CDR1 is SEHNR and CDR2 FQNEAQ (reference sequence). Trimming stripped 0 bases from V and 5 bases from J, with 3 bases between. This CDR3 comprises 12 residues. The CDR3 DNA is TGTGCCAGCAGCTTAGCGAAAGATACGCAGTATTTT. The encoded protein is CASSLAKDTQYF. Full variable domain (outside the CDR3, taken from reference TRBV7-9 and TRBJ2-3): DTGVSQNPRHKITKRGQNVTFRCDPISEHNRLYWYRQTLGQGPEFLTYFQNEAQLEKSRLLSDRFSAERPKGSFSTLEIQRTEQGDSAMYLCASSLAKDTQYFGPGTRLTVL.

This clonotype was seen more than once but under ten times. The J gene is TRBJ1-4, the V gene TRBV4-3, with TRBD1 as a possible D gene (6 bases). V lost 1 base and J 4 bases, leaving 10 bases between the germline ends. Germline loops: CDR1 LGHNA, CDR2 YSLEER. This CDR3 region has 15 residues. In DNA, the CDR3 is TGCGCCAGCAGCCAAGGGACAGCGGGTAATGAAAAACTGTTTTTT. Its translation: CASSQGTAGNEKLFF.

The chain recombines TRBV20-1 with TRBJ1-5; 7 bases fit TRBD1. Germline values: CDR1 DFQATT, CDR2 SNEGSKA (reference sequence). The V and J ends lost 5 bases and 7 bases, in that order; junction bases with no gene match: 14. The CDR3 consists of 15 residues. CDR3 nucleotide sequence: TGCAGTGCTTCACAGGGGTCCCGAGTTTGGCAGCCCCAGCATTTT. It specifies CSASQGSRVWQPQHF.

This clonotype has more than one count but fewer than ten. The chain recombines TRBV10-3 with TRBJ2-4; D call uncertain. There are 14 residues in the CDR3. Trimming left V 0 bases short and J 9 bases short, with 12 bases between. Germline V gene lookup returns CDR1 ENHRY and CDR2 SYGVKD. CDR3 residues: CAISESNRDSIQYF. The CDR3 DNA reads as TGTGCCATCAGTGAGTCGAATAGAGATTCCATTCAGTACTTC.